The present T cell receptor beta chain was sequenced within a study of human T cells and chemical hapten exposure. Findings and caveats of the study: Expanded TCRs clustered into significantly more large CDR3 similarity groups than controls, the analysis revealed. TCRs above 1 in 1000 frequency stayed constant with DPC sensitization.

MiXCR, applied by TCRdb to the RACE reads, yields one record per CDR3 protein. The data show a few hundred thousand distinct CDR3 sequences, over 6% seen once. As to time point: patch test 2, 6 weeks after DPC sensitization. Sample treatment: therapeutic diphenylcyclopropenone sensitization with weekly scalp DPC. A word on this clonotype: What it recognizes is unknown.

The specimen was whole blood, collected in connection with sensitization to the hapten diphenylcyclopropenone (DPC). The sequence derives from a woman between 18 and 30 years old with alopecia areata. Some clones in this sample may be carry-over from other donors' samples.

DNA for the CDR3: TGTGCCATCAGTGAGTCGAGCAGGGGAGGTTCACCCCTCCACTTT. This codes for CAISESSRGGSPLHF. The chain uses TRBV10-3 and TRBJ1-6; a possible D gene is TRBD1 (6 bases). Per germline, CDR1 ENHRY and CDR2 SYGVKD. The germline V and J ends were trimmed by 0 bases and 9 bases, with 12 bases remaining between them. This CDR3 contains 15 residues.